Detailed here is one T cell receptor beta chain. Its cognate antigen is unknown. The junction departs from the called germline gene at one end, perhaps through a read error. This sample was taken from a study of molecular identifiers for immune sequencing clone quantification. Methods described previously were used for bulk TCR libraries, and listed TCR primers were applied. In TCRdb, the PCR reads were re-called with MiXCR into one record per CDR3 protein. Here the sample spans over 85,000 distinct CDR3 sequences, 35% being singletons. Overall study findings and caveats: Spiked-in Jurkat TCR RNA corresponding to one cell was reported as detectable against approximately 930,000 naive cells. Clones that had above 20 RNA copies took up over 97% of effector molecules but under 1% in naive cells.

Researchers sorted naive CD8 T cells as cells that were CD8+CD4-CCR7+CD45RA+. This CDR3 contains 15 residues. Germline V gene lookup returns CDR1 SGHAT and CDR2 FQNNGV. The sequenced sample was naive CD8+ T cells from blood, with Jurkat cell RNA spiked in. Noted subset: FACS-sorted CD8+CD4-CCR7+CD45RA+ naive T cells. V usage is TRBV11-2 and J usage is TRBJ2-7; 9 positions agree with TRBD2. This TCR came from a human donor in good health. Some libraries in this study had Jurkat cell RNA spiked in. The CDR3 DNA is TGTGTCAGCAGCTTAGGGGCTAGCGGGGCGTTAGAGCAGTACTTC. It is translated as CVSSLGASGALEQYF. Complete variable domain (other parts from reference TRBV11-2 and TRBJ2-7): EAGVAQSPRYKIIEKRQSVAFWCNPISGHATLYWYQQILGQGPKLLIQFQNNGVVDDSQLPKDRFSAERLKGVDSTLKIQPAKLEDSAVYLCVSSLGASGALEQYFGPGTRLTVT.